This T cell receptor (beta chain) came from a study of T cells expressing NK-cell markers. Study-wide context: Source material for TCR beta repertoires consisted of sorted CD3+CD56+NKG2C+, CD3+CD56+NKG2C- and CD3+CD56-NKG2C+ T cells. The authors sequenced eight donors, of whom seven were HCMV-seropositive and one was seronegative.

Following a re-call of the 5' RACE reads, TCRdb has one entry per CDR3 protein and lacks DNA. Reported are 400,000 to 500,000 distinct CDR3 sequences; the ten largest clones contain 7.3%. Germline lookup yields CDR1 SGHTS and CDR2 YDEGEE. This CDR3 has 16 amino acids. This clonotype originated in a woman between 18 and 69 years old in good health. V gene TRBV5-8 combines with J gene TRBJ2-5. The sequenced sample was blood T cells: a sorted CD56 or NKG2C T cell subset, CD4+ or CD8+ T cells, or bulk PBMC T cells (not recorded which). This CDR3 is CASSWYKRGYQETQYF.